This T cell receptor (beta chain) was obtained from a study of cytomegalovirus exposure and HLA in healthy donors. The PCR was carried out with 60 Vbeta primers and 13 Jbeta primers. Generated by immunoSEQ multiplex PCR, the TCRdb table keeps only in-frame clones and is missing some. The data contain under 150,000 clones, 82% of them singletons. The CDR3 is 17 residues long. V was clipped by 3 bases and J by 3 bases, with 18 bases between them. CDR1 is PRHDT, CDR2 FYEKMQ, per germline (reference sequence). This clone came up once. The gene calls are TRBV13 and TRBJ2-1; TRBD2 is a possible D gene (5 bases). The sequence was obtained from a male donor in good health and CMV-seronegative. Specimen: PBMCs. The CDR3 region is CASSFAVGSGLYNEQFF. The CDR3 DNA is TGTGCCAGCAGCTTTGCCGTAGGGAGCGGCCTCTACAATGAGCAGTTCTTC.